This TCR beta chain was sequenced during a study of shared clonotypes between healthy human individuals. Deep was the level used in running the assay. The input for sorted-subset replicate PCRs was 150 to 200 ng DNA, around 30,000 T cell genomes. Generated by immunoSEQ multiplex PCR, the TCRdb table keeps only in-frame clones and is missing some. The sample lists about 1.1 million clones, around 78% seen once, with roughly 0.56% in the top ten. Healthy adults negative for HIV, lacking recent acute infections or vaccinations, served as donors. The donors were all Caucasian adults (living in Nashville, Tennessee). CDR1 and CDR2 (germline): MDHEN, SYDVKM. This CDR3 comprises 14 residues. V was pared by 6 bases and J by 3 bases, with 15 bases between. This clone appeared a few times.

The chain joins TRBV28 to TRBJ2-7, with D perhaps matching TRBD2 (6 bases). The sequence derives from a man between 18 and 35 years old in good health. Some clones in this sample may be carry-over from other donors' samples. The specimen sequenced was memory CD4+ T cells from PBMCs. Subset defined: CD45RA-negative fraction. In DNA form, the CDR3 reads TGTGCCAGCAGCCTAGCGATCCAGAACTACGAGCAGTACTTC. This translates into CASSLAIQNYEQYF.